The TCR beta chain under discussion was sequenced for a study of cytomegalovirus exposure and HLA in healthy donors. Study at large: When 398 donors were genotyped, about 86% of them were found to fall in the Caucasian-associated ancestry cluster. General study results and limits: Testing in vitro showed a few CMV-associated chains specific for CMV antigens.

Germline V CDR1 and CDR2: LNHDA, SQIVND (reference sequence). The CDR3 spans 13 residues. V lost 9 bases to trimming and J lost 4 bases; unmatched junction nucleotides: 8. 60 Vbeta and 13 Jbeta primers were used in PCR. Assay used: immunoSEQ multiplex PCR; TCRdb lists only in-frame clones, some missing. The table shows approximately 170,000 clones, with roughly 72% occurring only once. On this clone itself: What it binds is not known.

The sequence was collected from a woman aged 30 to 39 in good health and CMV-seropositive. Material: PBMCs. The chain employs TRBV19 and TRBJ1-2; TRBD1 agrees at 7 bases. The CDR3 coding sequence is TGTGCCAGCGTCGAGGCAGGGGGCTATGGCTACACCTTC. Translating it yields CASVEAGGYGYTF. Complete variable domain (other parts from reference TRBV19 and TRBJ1-2): DGGITQSPKYLFRKEGQNVTLSCEQNLNHDAMYWYRQDPGQGLRLIYYSQIVNDFQKGDIAEGYSVSREKKESFPLTVTSAQKNPTAFYLCASVEAGGYGYTFGSGTRLTVV.